This passage covers 30 T cell receptor beta chains from one sample sequenced in a study. TCRdb recomputed calls from the 5' RACE reads with MiXCR, one row per CDR3 protein. The repertoire includes roughly 54,000 distinct CDR3 sequences, roughly 15% of them detected once, and approximately 2.1% sits in the top ten. The sequencing sample was made of naive CD4+ T cells sorted from blood. Subset noted: naive CD4+ T cells, CD4+CD45RA+CD25-. These receptor sequences come from a female donor with breast cancer.

This clonotype has more than one count but fewer than ten. The V gene is TRBV20-1, the J gene TRBJ1-6; 9 nucleotides line up with TRBD1. The CDR3 is 15 amino acids. V lost 6 bases to trimming and J lost 8 bases; unmatched junction nucleotides: 11. Looked up from germline, CDR1 is DFQATT and CDR2 is SNEGSKA (reference sequence). This CDR3 is CSATAGGQGDSPLHF. Written as DNA, the CDR3 is TGCAGTGCAACTGCGGGGGGACAGGGCGATTCACCCCTCCACTTT.

This clonotype was counted at least ten times. The chain recombines TRBV6-1 with TRBJ1-2; D unclear. From germline, CDR1 is MNHNS and CDR2 SASEGT. Trimming took 7 bases from V and 5 from J, leaving 8 bases between them. The CDR3 loop spans 11 amino acids. The CDR3 protein is CASMGGYGYTF. The CDR3 region has the DNA TGTGCCAGCATGGGAGGATATGGCTACACCTTC.

The table lists this clonotype with a few counts. The chain combines TRBV5-1 with TRBJ1-2; the D is unclear. Trimming pared 2 bases from V and 0 bases from J, leaving 8 bases between. CDR3 length: 14 residues. From germline, CDR1 is SGHRS and CDR2 YFSETQ. The CDR3 spells CASSFGPSNYGYTF. For the CDR3, the DNA is TGCGCCAGCAGCTTCGGACCTTCTAACTATGGCTACACCTTC.

Remarks on this clonotype: In this CDR3 the conserved last residue, phenylalanine or tryptophan, is missing, so a read error is likely. The gene calls are TRBV7-8 and TRBJ2-1; D is unclear. CDR1 and CDR2 (germline): SGHVS, FQNEAQ. V lost 8 bases, J lost 2 bases, and 10 bases lay in between. The CDR3 runs 13 residues. The DNA for the CDR3 is TGTGCCAGCTACTCCCGGACCTACAATGAGCAGTTCCTC. Amino acids: CASYSRTYNEQFL.

A note on this clonotype: The junction and the germline gene differ at one end; a read error may be behind it. J is TRBJ2-1 and V is TRBV5-5, with TRBD1 identical over 8 bases. The CDR3 covers 16 residues. CDR1 and CDR2 from the germline V gene are SGHKS and YYEKEE (reference sequence). DNA of the CDR3: TGTGCCAGCAGCACGATTACAGGGGGTTCCTACAATGAGCAGTGCTTC. Amino acid sequence: CASSTITGGSYNEQCF.

This clonotype was detected a few times. The chain combines TRBV20-1 with TRBJ2-5; 8 bases align to TRBD2. Germline values: CDR1 DFQATT, CDR2 SNEGSKA (reference sequence). V trimming: 0 bases; J trimming: 10 bases; junction bases outside the gene matches: 10. The CDR3 is 14 amino acids. The chain's CDR3 is CSARDSGGGEGQYF. CDR3 sequence (DNA): TGCAGTGCTAGAGATTCGGGGGGGGGAGAGGGCCAGTACTTC.

The V and J genes are TRBV7-3 and TRBJ1-2, with 7 bases fitting TRBD1. Germline CDR1 reads SGHTA; CDR2 reads FQGTGA. The ends lost 3 bases at V and 7 bases at J; junction bases unmatched: 2. The length of the CDR3 is 12 residues. In DNA form, the CDR3 reads TGTGCCAGCAGCTTTGGGGACAGTGGCTACACCTTC. Its translation is CASSFGDSGYTF.

This clonotype was detected only once. Given a much more abundant clone one base away, this may be a read error. The chain carries TRBV7-2 and TRBJ2-5; perhaps TRBD1 as D (5 bases). CDR1 SGHTA and CDR2 FQGNSA come from the germline V gene. CDR3 size: 17 residues. The CDR3, as DNA: TGTGCCAGCAGCCCAGATGACGACGACAGTACCTCGGAGACCCGGTACTTC. Translated, it gives CASSPDDDDSTSETRYF.

This clonotype has a count of ten or more. V is TRBV24-1 and J is TRBJ1-2; D unresolved. V shed 4 bases and J shed 8 bases, with 10 bases lying between them. The V gene's germline CDR1 is KGHDR and CDR2 SFDVKD. The CDR3 is 12 amino acids. Here the CDR3 DNA reads TGTGCCACCAGTGAAATGGGAACAGGCTACACCTTC. It specifies CATSEMGTGYTF.

This clonotype was seen a handful of times. This chain uses TRBV5-5 with TRBJ2-7; 8 bases map to TRBD1. CDR3 length: 15 residues. V trimming: 4 bases; J trimming: 2 bases; junction bases outside the gene matches: 8. CDR1 and CDR2 from the germline V gene are SGHKS and YYEKEE (reference sequence). For the CDR3, the DNA is TGTGCCAGCAGCACAACACCGGGACAGGCCTACGAGCAGTACTTC. This translates into CASSTTPGQAYEQYF.

The chain has TRBV3-1 and TRBJ1-3; D gene uncertain. The V and J ends lost 4 bases and 0 bases respectively, with 13 bases between them. The CDR3 spans 16 residues. Germline loops: CDR1 LGHDT, CDR2 YNNKEL (reference sequence). CDR3 nucleotides: TGTGCCAGCAGCCCCTCTATGGGGTACTCTGGAAACACCATATATTTT. Translation: CASSPSMGYSGNTIYF.

In this sample, this clonotype turned up a few times. The rearrangement links TRBV19 to TRBJ2-7; TRBD2 agrees at 15 bases. The length of the CDR3 is 15 residues. V lost 10 bases to trimming and J lost 4 bases; unmatched junction nucleotides: 8. Germline CDR1 reads LNHDA; CDR2 reads SQIVND (reference sequence). The CDR3 spells CATRTGTSGGYEQYF. CDR3 bases: TGTGCCACCAGGACCGGGACTAGCGGGGGGTACGAGCAGTACTTC.

Within the sample, this clonotype is medium-sized. CDR3 DNA: TGCGCCAGCAGGGTAACGGGGAAAGAGACCCAGTACTTC. Translation: CASRVTGKETQYF. The chain recombines TRBV5-1 with TRBJ2-5, with D tentatively TRBD2 (5 bases). Trimming shortened V by 5 bases and J by 3 bases, and 11 bases separated the two germline ends. The germline CDR1 and CDR2 sequences are SGHRS and YFSETQ. The CDR3 has 13 residues.

The rearrangement uses TRBV7-2 and TRBJ1-2, with TRBD1 as a possible D gene (5 bases). Germline-derived CDR1 and CDR2 are SGHTA and FQGNSA. The germline V and J ends were trimmed by 7 bases and 8 bases, with 20 bases remaining between them. The CDR3 runs 14 residues. CDR3 sequence reads: CASNPMLQGAGYTF. The CDR3 DNA reads as TGTGCCAGCAACCCAATGCTGCAGGGTGCCGGCTACACCTTC.

This chain uses TRBV20-1 with TRBJ2-7, with D unclear. The CDR3 has 14 residues. CDR1 DFQATT and CDR2 SNEGSKA come from the germline V gene (reference sequence). This CDR3 reads CRASSQRNTYEQYF. CDR3 nucleotides: TGCAGGGCTTCATCACAGAGAAACACTTACGAGCAGTACTTC.

The rearrangement links TRBV7-9 to TRBJ1-1; D might be TRBD1 (6 bases). The CDR3 covers 17 residues. Trimming stripped 8 bases from V and 0 bases from J, with 22 bases between. CDR1 and CDR2 (germline): SEHNR, FQNEAQ (reference sequence). This chain's CDR3 is CASRRGGAVGMNTEAFF. As DNA, the CDR3 is TGTGCCAGCCGGAGAGGGGGGGCAGTTGGGATGAACACTGAAGCTTTCTTT.

By share, this clonotype counts as medium-sized (0.01 to 0.1%). This chain connects TRBV4-1 to TRBJ1-5, with 8 bases matching TRBD1. CDR1 and CDR2 from the germline V gene are MGHRA and YSYEKL. CDR3 length: 15 amino acids. The trim removed 3 bases at V and 8 bases at J, leaving 9 bases unmatched. CDR3 sequence (DNA): TGCGCCAGCAGCCAGGGACAGGCCCCCCGAGAGCCCCAGCATTTT. Translated: CASSQGQAPREPQHF.

The chain couples TRBV7-2 to TRBJ2-3, with D perhaps matching TRBD2 (6 bases). The CDR3 length is 16 residues. CDR1 and CDR2 from the germline V gene are SGHTA and FQGNSA. V lost 0 bases and J 5 bases, leaving 15 bases between the germline ends. CDR3 in amino acids: CASSLAGRGKGDTQYF. The DNA for the CDR3 is TGTGCCAGCAGCTTAGCAGGCCGGGGGAAAGGAGATACGCAGTATTTT.

This clonotype was recorded at least ten times. V usage is TRBV20-1 and J usage is TRBJ1-2; no clear D gene. V gave up 6 bases and J gave up 6 bases, with 17 bases separating them. The germline gives CDR1 DFQATT, CDR2 SNEGSKA (reference sequence). The CDR3 contains 13 residues. The CDR3 is CSAVSWGSNGYTF. The DNA of the CDR3 is TGCAGTGCCGTGAGCTGGGGTAGTAATGGCTACACCTTC.

This clonotype has a handful of counts. The junction and the germline gene differ at one end; a read error may be behind it. The chain has TRBV20-1 and TRBJ2-1; D might be TRBD2 (7 bases). The CDR3 is made up of 17 amino acids. Per the germline V gene, CDR1 is DFQATT and CDR2 is SNEGSKA (reference sequence). As DNA, the CDR3 is TGCGGTGCGCCTATGGGGACTACAGGGCGTCGTGGAAATGAGCAGTTCTTC. The encoded protein is CGAPMGTTGRRGNEQFF.

This CDR3 is CSAETSGTTPVYGYTF. CDR3 in DNA: TGCAGTGCTGAAACTTCCGGGACGACCCCAGTCTATGGCTACACCTTC. The rearrangement links TRBV20-1 to TRBJ1-2, with a possible D match to TRBD1 (5 bases). Germline loops: CDR1 DFQATT, CDR2 SNEGSKA (reference sequence). The CDR3 runs 16 residues. Deletions cut 5 bases from V and 4 bases from J, with 23 bases between.

The table lists this clonotype with a few counts. V gene TRBV7-6 combines with J gene TRBJ2-7; tentative D call: TRBD2 (6 bases). The CDR3 loop spans 16 amino acids. From germline, CDR1 is SGHVS and CDR2 FNYEAQ. V was cut by 3 bases and J by 2 bases, with 17 bases left in between. This CDR3 reads CASSLNSWRGAYEQYF. The DNA of the CDR3 is TGTGCCAGCAGCTTGAACTCCTGGCGGGGTGCCTACGAGCAGTACTTC.

The table lists this clonotype with a few counts. The genes are TRBV4-2 and TRBJ2-1; D is ambiguous. The germline V gene has CDR1 LGHNA and CDR2 YNFKEQ. Trimming removed 1 base at V and 10 bases at J, with 8 bases between. CDR3 length equals 12 residues. CDR3 amino acids: CASSQVFGEQFF. Written as DNA, the CDR3 is TGTGCCAGCAGCCAAGTCTTTGGGGAGCAGTTCTTC.

The rearrangement joins TRBV5-4 to TRBJ2-3; TRBD2 is a possible D gene (5 bases). Deletions cut 3 bases from V and 2 bases from J, with 13 bases between. Germline V gives CDR1 SGHNT, CDR2 YYREEE (reference sequence). This CDR3 comprises 15 residues. The CDR3 region is CASSSKRRPTDTQYF. CDR3 coding DNA: TGTGCCAGCAGCTCGAAGCGGAGACCCACAGATACGCAGTATTTT. Based on the CDR3 plus reference TRBV5-4 and TRBJ2-3, the full variable domain is ETGVTQSPTHLIKTRGQQVTLRCSSQSGHNTVSWYQQALGQGPQFIFQYYREEENGRGNFPPRFSGLQFPNYSSELNVNALELDDSALYLCASSSKRRPTDTQYFGPGTRLTVL.

V gene TRBV11-3 combines with J gene TRBJ1-1; D might be TRBD1 (6 bases). Germline V gene data show CDR1 as SGHNT and CDR2 as YENEEA. V was cut by 0 bases and J by 8 bases, with 16 bases left in between. The CDR3 length is 15 residues. The CDR3 bases are TGTGCCAGCAGCTTAGAAGCCAGGGGAACGATCGAAGCTTTCTTT. Translating it yields CASSLEARGTIEAFF.

In its sample, this clonotype was seen a few times. The J gene is TRBJ1-1, the V gene TRBV12-3 or TRBV12-4; possibly TRBD1 for D (6 bases). This CDR3 is 15 amino acids long. V dropped 5 bases and J dropped 0 bases, with 13 bases sitting between them. CDR3 nucleotides: TGTGCCAGCAGTCCCCCTACAGGGATGAACACTGAAGCTTTCTTT. This encodes CASSPPTGMNTEAFF.

The chain carries TRBV7-6 and TRBJ2-2, with D perhaps matching TRBD1 or TRBD2 (5 bases each). V lost 5 bases to trimming and J lost 5 bases, with 12 bases between them. Germline V gene sequence: CDR1 SGHVS, CDR2 FNYEAQ. The CDR3 is made up of 14 amino acids. CDR3 region: CASSPYEGTGELFF. The CDR3 nucleotides are TGTGCCAGCAGCCCATACGAGGGGACCGGGGAGCTGTTTTTT. Using reference TRBV7-6 and TRBJ2-2 for the parts outside the CDR3, the full variable domain is GAGVSQSPRYKVTKRGQDVALRCDPISGHVSLYWYRQALGQGPEFLTYFNYEAQQDKSGLPNDRFSAERPEGSISTLTIQRTEQRDSAMYRCASSPYEGTGELFFGEGSRLTVL.

This clonotype was found many times. The chain links TRBV7-8 to TRBJ1-5, with D possibly TRBD1 on 5 matching bases. V dropped 5 bases and J dropped 4 bases, with 15 bases sitting between them. The length of the CDR3 is 15 residues. From germline, CDR1 is SGHVS and CDR2 FQNEAQ. The CDR3 nucleotides are TGTGCCAGCAGCCGATCGGGCAGGGAGAATCAGCCCCAGCATTTT. Translating gives CASSRSGRENQPQHF.

The chain is built from TRBV6-1 and TRBJ2-4, with D hard to call. The germline V gene encodes CDR1 MNHNS and CDR2 SASEGT. Trimming removed 0 bases from V and 0 bases from J, with 6 bases in between. The CDR3 has 15 amino acids. The CDR3 region is CASSEAPGAKNIQYF. The CDR3 DNA reads TGTGCCAGCAGTGAAGCACCAGGAGCCAAAAACATTCAGTACTTC.

This clonotype was counted only a few times. The V call is TRBV7-8, the J call TRBJ2-7; 8 bases match TRBD2. V lost 10 bases, J lost 1 base, and 12 bases stayed unmatched. The CDR3 covers 15 residues. The germline V gene encodes CDR1 SGHVS and CDR2 FQNEAQ. The CDR3 here is CATTTPTSGSYEQYF. The CDR3 DNA follows: TGTGCCACCACCACCCCCACTAGCGGATCCTACGAGCAGTACTTC.